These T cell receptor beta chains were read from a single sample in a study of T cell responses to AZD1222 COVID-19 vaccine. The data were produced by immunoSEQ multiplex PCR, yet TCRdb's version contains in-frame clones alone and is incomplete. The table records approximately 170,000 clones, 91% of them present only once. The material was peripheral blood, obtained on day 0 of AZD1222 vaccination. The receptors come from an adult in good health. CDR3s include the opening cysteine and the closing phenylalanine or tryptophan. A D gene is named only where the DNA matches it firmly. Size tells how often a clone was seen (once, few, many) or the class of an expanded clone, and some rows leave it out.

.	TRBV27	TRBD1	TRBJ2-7	TGTGCCAGCAGAGCGACAGGGTTCAGCTACGAGCAGTACTTC	CASRATGFSYEQYF
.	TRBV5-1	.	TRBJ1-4	TGCGCCAGCAGCCCCGGGACGGTAATTGCAACTAATGAAAAACTGTTTTTT	CASSPGTVIATNEKLFF
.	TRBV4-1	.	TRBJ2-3	TGCGCCAGCAGCTCTGGGGGGAGCCCAGATACGCAGTATTTT	CASSSGGSPDTQYF
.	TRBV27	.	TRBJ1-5	TGTGCCAGCGGCTCCCGAGGGCCGCTAGGGGTGCGCAATCAGCCCCAGCATTTT	CASGSRGPLGVRNQPQHF
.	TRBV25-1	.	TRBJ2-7	TGTGCCAGCAGTGAACGGGGCGGGCAGTACTTC	CASSERGGQYF
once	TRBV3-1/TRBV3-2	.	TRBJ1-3	TGTGCCAGCAGCTCCTTTATGGGGCAGGGAAACACCATATATTTT	CASSSFMGQGNTIYF
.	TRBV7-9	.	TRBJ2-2	TGTGCCAGCAGCCCGCCCCGAGGAGGGCCGGACACCGGGGAGCTGTTTTTT	CASSPPRGGPDTGELFF
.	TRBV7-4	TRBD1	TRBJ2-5	TGTGCCAGCAGCTTAGAAATCAGGGGGCACCAAGAGACCCAGTACTTC	CASSLEIRGHQETQYF
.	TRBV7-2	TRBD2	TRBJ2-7	TGTGCCAGCAGCCCCGGGGGGAGTTCTCGGGAGCAGTACTTC	CASSPGGSSREQYF
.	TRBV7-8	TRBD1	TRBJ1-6	TGTGCCAGCAGCTCCGGGACAGGGAATTCACCCCTCCACTTT	CASSSGTGNSPLHF
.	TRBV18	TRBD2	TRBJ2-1	TGTGCCAGCTCACCGTGGGTAGCGGGAGGGCATGAGCAGTTCTTC	CASSPWVAGGHEQFF
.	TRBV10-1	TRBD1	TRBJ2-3	TGCGCCAGCAGTGGAAGAGGGGGCGAAAGCACAGATACGCAGTATTTT	CASSGRGGESTDTQYF
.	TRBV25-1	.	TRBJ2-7	TGTGCCAGCAGTGAACTCCGGGAAGGAGCCTACGAGCAGTACTTC	CASSELREGAYEQYF
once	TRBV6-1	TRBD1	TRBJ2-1	TGTGCCAGCAGTGAGTTGGACAGGGGGCGGGATGAGCAGTTCTTC	CASSELDRGRDEQFF
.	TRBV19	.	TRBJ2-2	TGTGCCAGTAGTATAAAACGGGAGAGTCACGGGGAGCTGTTTTTT	CASSIKRESHGELFF
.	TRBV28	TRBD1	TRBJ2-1	TGTGCCAGCAGACGGTCCCGGGACAGGGGAAACAATGAGCAGTTCTTC	CASRRSRDRGNNEQFF
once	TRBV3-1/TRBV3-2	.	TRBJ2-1	TGTGCCAGCAGCCAAGTCGCTAGCGCCAACAATGAGCAGTTCTTC	CASSQVASANNEQFF
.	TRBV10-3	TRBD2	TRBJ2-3	TGTGCCGCTGGGGGGGACGGCTACACAGATACGCAGTATTTT	CAAGGDGYTDTQYF
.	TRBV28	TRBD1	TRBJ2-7	TGTGCCAGCAGCCAAGGGGGACAGAGAGACTACGAGCAGTACTTC	CASSQGGQRDYEQYF
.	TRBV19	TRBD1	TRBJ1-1	TGTGCCAGTAGTACCGGGACAGGGCTTCGGACTGAAGCTTTCTTT	CASSTGTGLRTEAFF
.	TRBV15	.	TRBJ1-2	TGTGCCACCAAGTCCTCCGTCGATGGGTCAGCTAACTATGGCTACACCTTC	CATKSSVDGSANYGYTF
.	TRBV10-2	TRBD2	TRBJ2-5	TGCGCCAGCAGTCTCAGTGGACTAGCGGGAGGGGAGACCCAGTACTTC	CASSLSGLAGGETQYF
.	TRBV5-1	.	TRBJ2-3	TGCGCCAGCAGCTTGGTAGGAAAGGTGACAGATACGCAGTATTTT	CASSLVGKVTDTQYF
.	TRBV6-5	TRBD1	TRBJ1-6	TGTGCCAGCAGTTTTGGGACAGGCAATAATTCACCCCTCCACTTT	CASSFGTGNNSPLHF
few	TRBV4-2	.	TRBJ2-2	TGTGCCAGCAGCCAAGGAAGGAGGATGACAGGAAACACCGGGGAGCTGTTTTTT	CASSQGRRMTGNTGELFF
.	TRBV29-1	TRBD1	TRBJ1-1	TGCAGCGTGGCTGGACAGGGTCGGACTGAAGCTTTCTTT	CSVAGQGRTEAFF
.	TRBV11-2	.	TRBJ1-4	TGTGCCAGCAGCTCAGGCGGGGGAAAACTGTTTTTT	CASSSGGGKLFF
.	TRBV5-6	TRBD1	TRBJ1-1	TGTGCCAGCAGCTACCGACAGGGAGGATTGCACACTGAAGCTTTCTTT	CASSYRQGGLHTEAFF
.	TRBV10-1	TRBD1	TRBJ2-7	TGCGCCAGCAGCCCGGACAGGCCTGCCTACGAGCAGTACTTC	CASSPDRPAYEQYF
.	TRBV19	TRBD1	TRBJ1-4	TGTGCCAGTAGTAAATCCGGGACAGGGGGTGAAAAACTGTTTTTT	CASSKSGTGGEKLFF
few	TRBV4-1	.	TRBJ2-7	TGCGCCAGCAGCCAAGTCGGGGCCTCCTACGAGCAGTACTTC	CASSQVGASYEQYF
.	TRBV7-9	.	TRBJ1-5	TGTGCCAGCAGCTCCCGACTGGACAGTCCCCAGCATTTT	CASSSRLDSPQHF
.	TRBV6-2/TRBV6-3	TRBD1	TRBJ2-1	TGTGCCAGCAGTTACTCGAAGGGGGCCCACTACAATGAGCAGTTCTTC	CASSYSKGAHYNEQFF
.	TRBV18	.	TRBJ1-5	TGTGCCAGCTCACCGGAAACAGTGAGCAATCAGCCCCAGCATTTT	CASSPETVSNQPQHF
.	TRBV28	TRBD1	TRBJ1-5	TGTGCCAGCAGCCCAAGCAGGGACAGGTTAGAGGATCAGCCCCAGCATTTT	CASSPSRDRLEDQPQHF
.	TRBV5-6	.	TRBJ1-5	TGTGCCAGCAGTTCACAGGGTAGGGGCAATCAGCCCCAGCATTTT	CASSSQGRGNQPQHF
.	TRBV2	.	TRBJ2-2	TGTGCCAGCACAAGAAAGGAGGTCGGGGAGCTGTTTTTT	CASTRKEVGELFF
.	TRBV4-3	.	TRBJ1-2	TGCGCCAGCAGCCCCGGGCCGCTGGTTGGGGGCTACACCTTC	CASSPGPLVGGYTF
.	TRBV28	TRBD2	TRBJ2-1	TGTGCCAGCAGCTCGGATTCTCACGCGGGACTAGCCTTCGGGAATGAGCAGTTCTTC	CASSSDSHAGLAFGNEQFF
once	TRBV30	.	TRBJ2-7	TGTGCCTGGAGTGTACGGGCTACCGAGCAGTACTTC	CAWSVRATEQYF
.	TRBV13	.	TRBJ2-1	TGTGCCAGCAGCTTAGGGGGGATCCCTTACAATGAGCAGTTCTTC	CASSLGGIPYNEQFF
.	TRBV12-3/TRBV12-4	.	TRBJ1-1	TGTGCCAGCACCCTAGGACAGTTCACTGAAGCTTTCTTT	CASTLGQFTEAFF